These T cell receptor beta chains were read from a single sample in a study of shared clonotypes between healthy human individuals. Here immunoSEQ multiplex PCR was the method, and the copy in TCRdb shows in-frame clones only, minus some. The sample yields approximately 720,000 clones, roughly nine tenths seen once. Sequencing was done on a sample of naive CD8+ T cells sorted from blood. These receptors were collected from a man aged 25 to 45 in good health. The CDR3 runs from the conserved cysteine through the conserved F or W. D genes are given only for firm matches. Size values are once, few and many counts, or a class for expanded clones, and some rows have none.

V gene	J gene	clone size	D gene	CDR3 protein	CDR3 DNA
TRBV28	TRBJ2-6	.	.	CASSLSGANVLTF	TGTGCCAGCAGTTTATCTGGGGCCAACGTCCTGACTTTC
TRBV7-2	TRBJ2-2	.	TRBD1	CASSSPRGLNTGELFF	TGTGCCAGCAGCTCACCTAGGGGGCTGAACACCGGGGAGCTGTTTTTT
TRBV12-2	TRBJ2-1	.	.	CASRPRGPGAKCNEQFF	TGTGCAAGTCGCCCAAGGGGACCGGGGGCGAAATGCAATGAGCAGTTCTTC
TRBV6-5	TRBJ2-1	.	.	CASSSPRSGVDEQFF	TGTGCCAGCAGCTCCCCCCGGTCAGGGGTCGATGAGCAGTTCTTC
TRBV29-1	TRBJ2-7	.	.	CSVEKDGPYEQYF	TGCAGCGTCGAAAAGGACGGGCCCTACGAGCAGTACTTC
TRBV11-2	TRBJ2-7	.	.	CASSLLDHSYEQYF	TGTGCCAGCAGCTTACTAGACCACTCCTACGAGCAGTACTTC
TRBV7-9	TRBJ2-1	once	TRBD1	CASSLAGTGDEQFF	TGTGCCAGCAGCTTAGCCGGGACAGGGGATGAGCAGTTCTTC
TRBV9	TRBJ2-1	.	.	CASSVSSGRYYNEQFF	TGTGCCAGCAGCGTATCAAGCGGGCGATACTACAATGAGCAGTTCTTC
TRBV10-3	TRBJ2-7	.	.	CAISDRFTYEQYF	TGTGCCATCAGTGATCGTTTCACGTACGAGCAGTACTTC
TRBV11-3	TRBJ2-1	.	.	CASSDGYNEQFF	TGTGCCAGCAGCGACGGATACAATGAGCAGTTCTTC
TRBV7-6	TRBJ2-3	.	TRBD2	CASSLGTSGRVTDTQYF	TGTGCCAGCAGCTTAGGGACTAGCGGGAGAGTAACAGATACGCAGTATTTT
TRBV18	TRBJ2-1	.	TRBD1	CASTQGARRIERAYNEQFF	TGTGCCAGCACCCAGGGGGCCAGACGAATCGAGAGGGCCTACAATGAGCAGTTCTTC
TRBV6-1	TRBJ2-7	.	TRBD2	CASSVRDYLSSYEQYF	TGTGCCAGCAGTGTTAGGGACTACCTGAGCTCCTACGAGCAGTACTTC
TRBV27	TRBJ2-7	.	TRBD2	CASSQTSGRDEQYF	TGTGCCAGCAGTCAGACTAGCGGGAGAGACGAGCAGTACTTC
TRBV27	TRBJ2-5	once	.	CASSYVQGQETQYF	TGTGCCAGCAGTTACGTACAGGGCCAAGAGACCCAGTACTTC
TRBV5-1	TRBJ2-1	.	.	CASSFNTGMTYNEQFF	TGCGCCAGCAGCTTTAATACAGGGATGACCTACAATGAGCAGTTCTTC
TRBV5-4	TRBJ2-1	.	.	CASSGETDEQFF	TGTGCCAGCAGCGGAGAGACTGATGAGCAGTTCTTC
TRBV27	TRBJ1-1	.	.	CASSPPPDRLYAEAFF	TGTGCCAGCAGTCCGCCCCCCGACAGGCTGTACGCTGAAGCTTTCTTT
TRBV28	TRBJ2-1	.	.	CASSPPLEISYNEQFF	TGTGCCAGCAGTCCCCCCCTCGAGATCTCCTACAATGAGCAGTTCTTC
TRBV29-1	TRBJ2-7	.	TRBD2	CSVGGTSGSYEQYF	TGCAGCGTTGGTGGTACTAGCGGGAGCTACGAGCAGTACTTC
TRBV2	TRBJ1-3	.	.	CASSATADSGNTIYF	TGTGCCAGCAGTGCAACAGCGGACTCTGGAAACACCATATATTTT
TRBV5-8	TRBJ1-5	.	.	CASSLAGRSEGAPQHF	TGTGCCAGCAGCTTGGCCGGTAGATCTGAAGGGGCGCCCCAGCATTTT
TRBV5-1	TRBJ2-7	.	.	CASSYNDWRSYEQYF	TGCGCCAGCAGCTACAATGACTGGCGCTCCTACGAGCAGTACTTC
TRBV27	TRBJ2-7	.	.	CASKPMGDQWDEQYF	TGTGCCAGCAAGCCTATGGGAGACCAGTGGGACGAGCAGTACTTC
TRBV6-6	TRBJ2-3	.	TRBD1	CASRGQGSTDTQYF	TGTGCCAGTCGGGGACAGGGTAGCACAGATACGCAGTATTTT
TRBV6-6	TRBJ2-5	.	.	CASSYSRGGNQETQYF	TGTGCCAGCAGTTACTCTAGGGGTGGGAACCAAGAGACCCAGTACTTC
TRBV9	TRBJ2-1	once	.	CASTLSAVAYNEQFF	TGTGCCAGCACCTTGTCCGCGGTCGCCTACAATGAGCAGTTCTTC
TRBV7-9	TRBJ1-2	few	.	CASSFGQDDYWGYTF	TGTGCCAGCAGCTTTGGGCAGGATGATTATTGGGGCTACACCTTC
TRBV7-9	TRBJ1-5	few	.	CASSYTDSNQPQHF	TGTGCCAGCAGCTATACAGACAGCAATCAGCCCCAGCATTTT
TRBV19	TRBJ1-1	.	.	CASSIGGNTEAFF	TGTGCCAGTAGTATCGGAGGGAACACTGAAGCTTTCTTT
TRBV19	TRBJ2-6	.	TRBD1	CASSQLPGTGVVGANVLTF	TGTGCCAGTAGTCAACTACCCGGGACAGGGGTTGTTGGGGCCAACGTCCTGACTTTC
TRBV4-1	TRBJ2-4	.	.	CASSQLGIPNIQYF	TGCGCCAGCAGCCAATTAGGAATCCCAAACATTCAGTACTTC
TRBV7-8	TRBJ2-1	.	TRBD1	CASSLMSGGLYNEQFF	TGTGCCAGCAGCTTAATGTCAGGGGGCCTGTACAATGAGCAGTTCTTC
TRBV10-1	TRBJ2-7	.	.	CASSESVGSSYEQYF	TGCGCCAGCAGTGAGTCGGTGGGAAGTTCCTACGAGCAGTACTTC
TRBV5-6	TRBJ2-3	once	.	CASSNPGSSTDTQYF	TGTGCCAGCAGTAATCCAGGGTCTAGCACAGATACGCAGTATTTT
TRBV28	TRBJ1-1	.	.	CASSSPAARTEAFF	TGTGCCAGCAGTTCCCCCGCGGCAAGAACTGAAGCTTTCTTT
TRBV6-6	TRBJ2-3	once	.	CASSPGVHTDTQYF	TGTGCCAGCAGTCCGGGAGTACATACAGATACGCAGTATTTT
TRBV7-2	TRBJ2-7	.	.	CASSLVHSPEIFYEQYF	TGTGCCAGCAGCTTAGTTCACAGTCCGGAGATATTCTACGAGCAGTACTTC
TRBV7-6	TRBJ1-3	.	.	CASSLAEGLNTIYF	TGTGCCAGCAGCTTAGCGGAGGGATTGAACACCATATATTTT
TRBV30	TRBJ2-7	.	TRBD2	CAWSSPTSGRLEQYF	TGTGCCTGGAGTTCCCCGACTAGCGGGAGGTTAGAGCAGTACTTC
TRBV28	TRBJ2-5	.	TRBD2	CASSWGLAGGWETQYF	TGTGCCAGCAGCTGGGGACTAGCGGGAGGGTGGGAGACCCAGTACTTC
TRBV29-1	TRBJ2-7	.	.	CSVGAGPTYEQYF	TGCAGCGTTGGCGCGGGTCCCACCTACGAGCAGTACTTC